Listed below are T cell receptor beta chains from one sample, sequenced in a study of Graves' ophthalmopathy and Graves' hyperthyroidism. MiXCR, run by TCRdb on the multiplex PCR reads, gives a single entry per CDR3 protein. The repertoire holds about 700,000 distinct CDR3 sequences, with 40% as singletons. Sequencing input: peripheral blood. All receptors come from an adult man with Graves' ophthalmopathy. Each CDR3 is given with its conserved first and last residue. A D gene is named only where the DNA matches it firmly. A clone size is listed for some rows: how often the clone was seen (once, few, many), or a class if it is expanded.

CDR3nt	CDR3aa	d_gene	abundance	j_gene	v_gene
TGTGCCAGCAGTGAAGGGGCAACGGGAAACACCATATATTTT	CASSEGATGNTIYF	NA	NA	TRBJ1-3	TRBV25-1
TGTGCCACCCTCCAGGGAGGAGGTCTTAATTCACCCCTCCACTTT	CATLQGGGLNSPLHF	NA	NA	TRBJ1-6	TRBV9
TGCAGTGCAAGAGGTTCTACTAACACCGGGGAGCAGTACTTC	CSARGSTNTGEQYF	NA	NA	TRBJ2-7	TRBV20-1
TGCAGCAGTTACTCGAGTCGGCAGCCCCAGCATTTT	CSSYSSRQPQHF	NA	NA	TRBJ1-5	TRBV29-1
TGTGCCACCAGTGACCCAGCGGGGGGAACATACGAGCAGTACTTC	CATSDPAGGTYEQYF	TRBD2	many	TRBJ2-7	TRBV24-1
TGTGCCAGTAGCACGGGGACAGGGGGCTACGAGCATTTT	CASSTGTGGYEHF	TRBD1	NA	TRBJ1-5	TRBV19
TGTGCCAGCAGCCCCTGGACAGGGGGCGGCGAGCCCCAGCATTTT	CASSPWTGGGEPQHF	TRBD1	NA	TRBJ1-5	TRBV10-2
TGTGCCAGCAGCTTATGGGGAGTTAACTATGGCTACACCTTC	CASSLWGVNYGYTF	NA	NA	TRBJ1-2	TRBV7-2
TGTGCCAGCTCTCCGGATATGGGACCGAACACCGGGGAGCTGTTTTTT	CASSPDMGPNTGELFF	NA	NA	TRBJ2-2	TRBV25-1
TGTGCCAGCTCAGAACAGGGCCCCTATAATTCACCCCTCCACTTT	CASSEQGPYNSPLHF	NA	NA	TRBJ1-6	TRBV9
TGTGCCAGCAGTTTAGCGGGGAGTCATGAGACCCAGTACTTC	CASSLAGSHETQYF	NA	NA	TRBJ2-5	TRBV12-3/TRBV12-4
TGTGCCAGCAGCTTAGATGGGGGCTATAGCAATCAGCCCCAGCATTTT	CASSLDGGYSNQPQHF	NA	NA	TRBJ1-5	TRBV7-2
TGTGCCACCAGCAGAGATAGCCTAATAGAGCAGTTCTTC	CATSRDSLIEQFF	NA	NA	TRBJ2-1	TRBV15
TGCAGCGTTAATAGGAGAGAGACCCAGTACTTC	CSVNRRETQYF	NA	many	TRBJ2-5	TRBV29-1
TGTGCCAGCAGTGAATACGGGACAGGGCCCCGCCCTACTGGAAACACCATATATTTT	CASSEYGTGPRPTGNTIYF	TRBD1	many	TRBJ1-3	TRBV25-1
TGTGCCAGTAGTATAGATCTGGTCGGGGAGCTGTTTTTT	CASSIDLVGELFF	NA	NA	TRBJ2-2	TRBV19
TGTGCCAGCAGCTTAGATTTCGGGGTAATGTCGGGCTATGGCTACACCTTC	CASSLDFGVMSGYGYTF	NA	few	TRBJ1-2	TRBV7-8
TGCAGTGCTAGAGGGACAGGGGGCAACTATGGCTACACCTTC	CSARGTGGNYGYTF	TRBD1	few	TRBJ1-2	TRBV20-1
TGTGCCAGTCGGGAGGATGATACGCAGTATTTT	CASREDDTQYF	TRBD2	once	TRBJ2-3	TRBV2
TGTGCCAGCACCCTTACATCGGGAAACACTGAAGCTTTCTTT	CASTLTSGNTEAFF	NA	NA	TRBJ1-1	TRBV10-3
TGCAGCTGCACTCAGGAGGAAACTAACTATGGCTACACCTTC	CSCTQEETNYGYTF	NA	many	TRBJ1-2	TRBV29-1
TGTGCCAGCAGTTACTCGGGGGGGCGCGAGACACCCCTCCACTTT	CASSYSGGRETPLHF	NA	NA	TRBJ1-6	TRBV6-6
TGCAGCGTTATGGCTTGGGTGGAGGTGAACACCGGGGAGCTGTTTTTT	CSVMAWVEVNTGELFF	NA	NA	TRBJ2-2	TRBV29-1
TGTGCCAGCAGCCCTCCGAGGCAGGGGAAAGAGACCCAGTACTTC	CASSPPRQGKETQYF	NA	few	TRBJ2-5	TRBV12-3/TRBV12-4
TGCAGTGCTAGAGATTCCCAGGGGGTGGCTCAGCCCCAGCATTTT	CSARDSQGVAQPQHF	TRBD1	NA	TRBJ1-5	TRBV20-1
TGTGCCAGCAGCCCCGGGACAGGAATAACCTACGAGCAGTACTTC	CASSPGTGITYEQYF	TRBD1	NA	TRBJ2-7	TRBV7-9
TGCAGTGCTCGGGACGGGCCCCAAGAGACCCAGTACTTC	CSARDGPQETQYF	NA	few	TRBJ2-5	TRBV20-1
TGTGCCAGTCATATCGGGGACGATAATTCACCCCTCCACTTT	CASHIGDDNSPLHF	NA	many	TRBJ1-6	TRBV19
TGTGCCACCAGTGCTGTGGCGGGAGTACGGGGCACAGATACGCAGTATTTT	CATSAVAGVRGTDTQYF	TRBD2	few	TRBJ2-3	TRBV24-1